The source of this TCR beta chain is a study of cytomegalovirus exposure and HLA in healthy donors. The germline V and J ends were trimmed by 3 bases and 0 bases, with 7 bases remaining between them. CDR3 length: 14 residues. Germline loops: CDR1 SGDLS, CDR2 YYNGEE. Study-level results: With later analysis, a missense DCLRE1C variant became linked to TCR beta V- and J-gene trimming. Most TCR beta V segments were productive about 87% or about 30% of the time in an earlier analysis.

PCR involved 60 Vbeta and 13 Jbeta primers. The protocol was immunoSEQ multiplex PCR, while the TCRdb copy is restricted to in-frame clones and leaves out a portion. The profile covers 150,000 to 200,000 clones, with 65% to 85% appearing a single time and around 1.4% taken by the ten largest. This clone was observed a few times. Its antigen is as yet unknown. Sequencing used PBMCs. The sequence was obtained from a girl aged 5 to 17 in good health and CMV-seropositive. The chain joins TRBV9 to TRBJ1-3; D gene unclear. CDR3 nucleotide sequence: TGTGCCAGCAGCGACGCTAGCTCTGGAAACACCATATATTTT. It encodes CASSDASSGNTIYF. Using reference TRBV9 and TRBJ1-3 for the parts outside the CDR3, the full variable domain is DSGVTQTPKHLITATGQRVTLRCSPRSGDLSVYWYQQSLDQGLQFLIQYYNGEERAKGNILERFSAQQFPDLHSELNLSSLELGDSALYFCASSDASSGNTIYFGEGSWLTVV.